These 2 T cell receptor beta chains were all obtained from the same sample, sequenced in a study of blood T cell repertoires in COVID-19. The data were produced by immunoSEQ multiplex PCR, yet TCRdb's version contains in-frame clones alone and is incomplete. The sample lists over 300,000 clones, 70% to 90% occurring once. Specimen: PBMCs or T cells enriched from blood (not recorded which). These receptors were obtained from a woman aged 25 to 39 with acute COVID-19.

The CDR3 DNA is TGTGCCACCAGCGAGCACCGCTCTGGAAACACCATATATTTT. It encodes CATSEHRSGNTIYF. The V call is TRBV15, the J call TRBJ1-3; no clear D. The CDR3 has 14 amino acids. Germline-derived CDR1 and CDR2 are LNHNV and YYDKDF (reference sequence). V was pared by 5 bases and J by 0 bases, with 8 bases between.

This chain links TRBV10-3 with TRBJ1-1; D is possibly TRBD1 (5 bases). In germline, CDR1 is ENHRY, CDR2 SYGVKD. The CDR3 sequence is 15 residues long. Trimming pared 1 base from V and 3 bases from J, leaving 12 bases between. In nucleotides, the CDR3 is TGTGCCATCAGTGAGTGGGGGGGGAAGGACACTGAAGCTTTCTTT. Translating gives CAISEWGGKDTEAFF.